The rows below give T cell receptor beta chains drawn from one sample of a study of cytomegalovirus exposure and HLA in healthy donors. TCRdb's table, derived via immunoSEQ multiplex PCR, lists solely in-frame clones and lacks some. The sample records some 170,000 clones, 80% being singletons. Sequenced input: PBMCs. The origin of the receptors is a young man in good health and CMV-seronegative. The conserved cysteine and the conserved F or W are not part of the CDR3 here. Fields, in order: V gene, CDR3 protein.

TRBV5-6 ASSLGAGVGAGELF
TRBV4-1 ASSQGTASPFNSPLH
TRBV5-1 ASSFSGSTEAF
TRBV5-5 ASSLNVPGGGQPQH
TRBV10-3 AITEDRDEKLF
TRBV18 ASSPLSYEQY
TRBV13 ASSSLLRTSGSPSTDTQY
TRBV18 ASSPSLLAGDSYEQY
TRBV5-3 ARSSLGGLGNQPQH
TRBV6-1 ASSSGQMNTEAF
TRBV5-6 ASSFPSEEGTEAF
TRBV29-1 SFPPGKKRSPLH
TRBV4-3 ASSQDLASPLH
TRBV9 ASSVAGTGGGKDTQY
TRBV7-2 ASSPVAGRGYGYT
TRBV27 AMQGDRSGEQY
TRBV5-1 ASSLTGVIPRGWNTEAF
TRBV27 ASKGYGIRLETQY
TRBV7-3 ASSLAGRSNTGELF
TRBV6-5 ASSTGGYGYT
TRBV7-9 ASSPTGGAYEQY
TRBV28 ASSPAGGGRNSPLH
TRBV7-6 ASSQSGGTGTDTQY
TRBV7-3 ASSLTGQGAGYT
TRBV6-1 ASSVTRWTYEQY